The 15 T cell receptor beta chains listed next were all sequenced from one sample in a study of T cell responses to AZD1222 COVID-19 vaccine listed by TCRdb under 2021. The time point tag for this specimen amounts to: about 28 days (+/-7) after the second vaccine dose. The library came from the immunoSEQ multiplex PCR assay. The table was pulled from immuneACCESS by TCRdb, which kept in-frame rearrangements only. Such tables lose some clones; where checked, under half of the loss comes from unresolved V genes, and the rest has no known cause. For this sample there are about 140,000 clones; 90% appear just once. The biggest ten clones account for 1.5% to 2% of the sample. The sample in question was peripheral blood, obtained 28 days after the second AZD1222 dose. Source of these receptors: an adult who received the AZD1222 COVID-19 vaccine.

The chain uses TRBV2 and TRBJ1-1, with 9 positions matching TRBD1. Germline V gene data show CDR1 as SNHLY and CDR2 as FYNNEI. CDR3 length equals 17 residues. V gave up 4 bases and J gave up 7 bases; unmatched junction bases: 16. For the CDR3, the DNA is TGTGCCAGCAGTGCCCATCCCGTAGGACAGGGGAGAAGTGAAGCTTTCTTT. As protein: CASSAHPVGQGRSEAFF.

The chain uses TRBV19 and TRBJ1-5, with D unresolved. Per germline, CDR1 LNHDA and CDR2 SQIVND (reference sequence). The CDR3 runs to 15 residues. The V and J ends lost 5 bases and 2 bases respectively, with 13 bases between them. The CDR3 region has the DNA TGTGCCAGTAGTTCGGCGTCGTCGGGCAATCAGCCCCAGCATTTT. As protein: CASSSASSGNQPQHF.

This clone came up a few times. The J gene is TRBJ2-2, the V gene TRBV5-4; a weak D match, TRBD1 (6 bases). Germline CDR1 reads SGHNT; CDR2 reads YYREEE (reference sequence). The CDR3 has 15 residues. The V gene lost 4 bases and the J gene lost 3 bases, with 13 bases spanning the gap. For the CDR3, the DNA is TGTGCCAGCAGCCAAGGGGGACGATACACCGGGGAGCTGTTTTTT. This encodes CASSQGGRYTGELFF. The whole variable domain, remainder taken from reference TRBV5-4 and TRBJ2-2, is ETGVTQSPTHLIKTRGQQVTLRCSSQSGHNTVSWYQQALGQGPQFIFQYYREEENGRGNFPPRFSGLQFPNYSSELNVNALELDDSALYLCASSQGGRYTGELFFGEGSRLTVL.

This chain uses TRBV5-4 with TRBJ1-3; TRBD1 agrees at 9 bases. With 2 bases clipped from V and 0 bases from J, the junction kept 3 bases outside the gene matches. The CDR3 is made up of 16 amino acids. The germline V gene encodes CDR1 SGHNT and CDR2 YYREEE (reference sequence). The CDR3 DNA reads TGTGCCAGCAGCTTAACAGGGGGCCACTCTGGAAACACCATATATTTT. Translated: CASSLTGGHSGNTIYF. Full variable domain (rest looked up from reference TRBV5-4 and TRBJ1-3): ETGVTQSPTHLIKTRGQQVTLRCSSQSGHNTVSWYQQALGQGPQFIFQYYREEENGRGNFPPRFSGLQFPNYSSELNVNALELDDSALYLCASSLTGGHSGNTIYFGEGSWLTVV.

The genes are TRBV7-8 and TRBJ2-1; 7 nucleotides match TRBD2. CDR3 length: 17 residues. J lost 5 bases, V lost 5 bases, and 15 bases had no gene match. CDR1 is SGHVS and CDR2 is FQNEAQ in the germline V gene. This chain's CDR3 is CASSPLVASGRHNEQFF. CDR3 DNA: TGTGCCAGCAGCCCCCTGGTCGCTAGCGGAAGACACAATGAGCAGTTCTTC.

V is TRBV18 and J is TRBJ2-3; D gene unclear. V was cut by 4 bases and J by 1 base, with 9 bases left in between. The germline CDR1 and CDR2 sequences are KGHSH and LQKENI. The CDR3 is 14 amino acids. This CDR3 is CASSQFTGTDTQYF. CDR3 DNA sequence: TGTGCCAGCTCACAGTTCACCGGCACAGATACGCAGTATTTT.

V gene TRBV4-2 combines with J gene TRBJ1-4, with D perhaps matching TRBD1 (6 bases). V lost 4 bases to trimming and J lost 1 base, with 10 bases between them. This CDR3 has 15 residues. Germline V lookup: CDR1 LGHNA, CDR2 YNFKEQ. CDR3 protein: CASSPAGVTNEKLFF. The CDR3 DNA reads as TGTGCCAGCAGCCCTGCAGGGGTAACTAATGAAAAACTGTTTTTT.

The chain employs TRBV5-4 and TRBJ2-5, with 7 nucleotides matching TRBD2. CDR1 SGHNT and CDR2 YYREEE come from the germline V gene (reference sequence). The CDR3 covers 17 residues. Trimming removed 4 bases from V and 4 bases from J; junction bases left unmatched: 16. DNA of the CDR3: TGTGCCAGCAGCAAAGGAGGTGGGGGAGGGCCATCAGAGACCCAGTACTTC. It specifies CASSKGGGGGPSETQYF.

V and J are TRBV10-3 and TRBJ1-1; weak D call: TRBD1 (5 bases). This CDR3 is 13 amino acids long. The germline V and J ends were trimmed by 7 bases and 1 base, with 10 bases remaining between them. The V gene's germline CDR1 is ENHRY and CDR2 SYGVKD. DNA for the CDR3: TGTGCCATCATGGGGCAGACGAACACTGAAGCTTTCTTT. Amino acid sequence: CAIMGQTNTEAFF.

The V call is TRBV7-2, the J call TRBJ1-2, with a weak D call TRBD1 (6 bases). The CDR3 extends over 15 amino acids. Germline V lookup: CDR1 SGHTA, CDR2 FQGNSA. The ends were cut back, 5 bases at V and 2 bases at J, with 15 bases in the middle. The DNA for the CDR3 is TGTGCCAGCAGCGAGGGTTGGGGGGCGAACTATGGCTACACCTTC. This translates into CASSEGWGANYGYTF.

The rearrangement uses TRBV6-5 and TRBJ1-6; D possibly corresponds to TRBD1 (5 bases). Germline V lookup: CDR1 MNHEY, CDR2 SVGAGI. The CDR3 runs to 15 residues. V lost 5 bases to trimming and J lost 7 bases, with 15 bases between them. In DNA, the CDR3 is TGTGCCAGCAGTCAGGGTTTCGGAAAGAATTCACCCCTCCACTTT. This gives the protein CASSQGFGKNSPLHF.

The chain couples TRBV5-6 to TRBJ2-7; a possible D gene is TRBD1 (5 bases). This CDR3 spans 14 amino acids. Trimming took 7 bases from V and 5 from J, leaving 19 bases between them. The germline V gene has CDR1 SGHDT and CDR2 YYEEEE. CDR3 protein: CASDGRDMIDEQYF. As DNA, the CDR3 is TGTGCCAGCGATGGCAGGGATATGATCGACGAGCAGTACTTC.

The rearrangement joins TRBV7-6 to TRBJ1-5; D may be TRBD1 (5 bases). Trimming removed 5 bases from V and 0 bases from J, with 11 bases in between. Germline V gene lookup returns CDR1 SGHVS and CDR2 FNYEAQ. This CDR3 spans 15 amino acids. CDR3 sequence: CASSPDSNSNQPQHF. In DNA form, the CDR3 reads TGTGCCAGCAGCCCCGACAGCAATAGCAATCAGCCCCAGCATTTT.

V is TRBV20-1 and J is TRBJ2-2; weak D call: TRBD1 (5 bases). CDR1 is DFQATT and CDR2 is SNEGSKA in the germline V gene (reference sequence). Trimming removed 5 bases from V and 5 bases from J, with 6 bases in between. The CDR3 has 11 amino acids. The CDR3 is CSAGATGELFF. The CDR3 DNA sequence: TGCAGTGCTGGGGCTACCGGGGAGCTGTTTTTT.

The CDR3 region is CASSVAYRDASPNYGYTF. The CDR3, as DNA: TGTGCCAGCAGCGTAGCTTACAGGGACGCTTCTCCTAACTATGGCTACACCTTC. The J gene is TRBJ1-2, the V gene TRBV9, with a tentative D call TRBD1 (6 bases). The CDR3 totals 18 residues. The ends were cut back, 0 bases at V and 0 bases at J, with 18 bases in the middle. In germline, CDR1 is SGDLS, CDR2 YYNGEE. The variable domain in full, completed from reference TRBV9 and TRBJ1-2, reads DSGVTQTPKHLITATGQRVTLRCSPRSGDLSVYWYQQSLDQGLQFLIQYYNGEERAKGNILERFSAQQFPDLHSELNLSSLELGDSALYFCASSVAYRDASPNYGYTFGSGTRLTVV.